In its sample, the clone carrying this TCR beta chain was seen many times. Unique molecular identifiers were incorporated into the prepared TCRbeta library. TCRdb processed the PCR reads anew with MiXCR; each CDR3 protein has one entry. The sample lists roughly 200,000 distinct CDR3 sequences; about 14% were seen once. This sample is part of a study of T-cell reconstitution after alpha-beta-depleted transplantation in children. The CDR3 spans 12 residues. Trimming cost V 6 bases and J 5 bases, with 7 bases left between them. The rearrangement uses TRBV12-3 or TRBV12-4 and TRBJ2-2; D gene uncertain. Sequences were derived from PBMCs from the stem cell graft donor, sampled from the stem cell graft. The TCR sequence derives from a human donor who donated a stem cell graft to a child with acute lymphoblastic leukemia. DNA of the CDR3: TGTGCCAGCAGCCCTAGGACCGGGGAGCTGTTTTTT. This translates into CASSPRTGELFF.